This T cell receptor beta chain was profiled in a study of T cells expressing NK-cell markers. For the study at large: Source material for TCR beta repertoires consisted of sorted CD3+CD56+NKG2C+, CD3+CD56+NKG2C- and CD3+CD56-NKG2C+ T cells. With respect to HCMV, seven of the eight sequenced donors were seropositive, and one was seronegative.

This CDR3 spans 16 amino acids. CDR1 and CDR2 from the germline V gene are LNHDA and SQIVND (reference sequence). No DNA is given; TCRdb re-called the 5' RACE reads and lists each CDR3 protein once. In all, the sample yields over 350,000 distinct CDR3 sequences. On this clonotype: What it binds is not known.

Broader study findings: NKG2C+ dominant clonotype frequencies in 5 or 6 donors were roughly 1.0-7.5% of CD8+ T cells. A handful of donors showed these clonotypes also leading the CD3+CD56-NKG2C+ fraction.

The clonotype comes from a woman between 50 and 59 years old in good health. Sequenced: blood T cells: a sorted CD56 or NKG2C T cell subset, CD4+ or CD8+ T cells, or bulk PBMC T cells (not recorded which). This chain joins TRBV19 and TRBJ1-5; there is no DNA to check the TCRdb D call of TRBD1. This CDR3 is CASSILRQGGRQPQHF.